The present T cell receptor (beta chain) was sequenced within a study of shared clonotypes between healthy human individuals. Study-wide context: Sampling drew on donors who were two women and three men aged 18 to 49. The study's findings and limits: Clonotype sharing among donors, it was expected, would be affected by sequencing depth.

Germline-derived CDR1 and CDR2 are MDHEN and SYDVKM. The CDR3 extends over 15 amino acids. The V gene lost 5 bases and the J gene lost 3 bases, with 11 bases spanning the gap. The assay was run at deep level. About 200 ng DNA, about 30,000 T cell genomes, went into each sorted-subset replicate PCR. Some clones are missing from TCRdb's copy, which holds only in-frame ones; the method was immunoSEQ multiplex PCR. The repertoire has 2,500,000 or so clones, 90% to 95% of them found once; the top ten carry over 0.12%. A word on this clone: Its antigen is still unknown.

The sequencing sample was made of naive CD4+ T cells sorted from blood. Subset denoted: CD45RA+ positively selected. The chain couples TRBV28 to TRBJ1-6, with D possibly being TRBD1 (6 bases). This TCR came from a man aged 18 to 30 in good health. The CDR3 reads CASSTGTNYNSPLHF. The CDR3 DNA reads TGTGCCAGCAGTACGGGGACAAACTATAATTCACCCCTCCACTTT.